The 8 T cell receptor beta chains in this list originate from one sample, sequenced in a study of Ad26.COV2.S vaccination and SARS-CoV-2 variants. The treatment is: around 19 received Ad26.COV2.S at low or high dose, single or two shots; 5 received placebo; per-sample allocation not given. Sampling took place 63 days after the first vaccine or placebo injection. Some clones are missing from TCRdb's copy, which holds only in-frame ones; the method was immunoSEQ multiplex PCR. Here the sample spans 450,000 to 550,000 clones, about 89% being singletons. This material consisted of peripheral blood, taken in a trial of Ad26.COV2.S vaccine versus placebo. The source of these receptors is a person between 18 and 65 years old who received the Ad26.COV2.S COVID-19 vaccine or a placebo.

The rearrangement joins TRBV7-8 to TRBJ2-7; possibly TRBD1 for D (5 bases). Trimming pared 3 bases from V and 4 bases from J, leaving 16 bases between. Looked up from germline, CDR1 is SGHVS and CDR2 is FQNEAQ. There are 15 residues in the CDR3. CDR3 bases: TGTGCCAGCAGCTTTAACACAGGTGCGGTTTACGAGCAGTACTTC. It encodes CASSFNTGAVYEQYF.

The CDR3: CASSKEDRGVGQPQHF. The CDR3 DNA follows: TGTGCCAGCAGCAAAGAGGACAGGGGAGTGGGTCAGCCCCAGCATTTT. The gene calls are TRBV21-1 and TRBJ1-5; whether TRBD1, the table's D call, matches the DNA was not checked. TRBV21-1 is a known pseudogene. The CDR3 length is 16 residues.

The CDR3 nucleotides read TGTGCCAGCAGCAAAACCGGGAAAACTAACTATGGCTACACCTTC. Translated, it gives CASSKTGKTNYGYTF. This chain uses TRBV7-2 with TRBJ1-2, with D unclear. CDR3 size: 15 residues. Germline V gene sequence: CDR1 SGHTA, CDR2 FQGNSA. V was shortened by 5 bases and J by 0 bases, with 13 bases between the two germline ends.

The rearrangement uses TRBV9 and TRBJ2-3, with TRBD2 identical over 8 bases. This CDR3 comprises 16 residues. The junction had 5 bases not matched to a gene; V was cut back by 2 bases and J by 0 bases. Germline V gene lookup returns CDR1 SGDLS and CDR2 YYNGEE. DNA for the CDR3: TGTGCCAGCAGCGTCTTCAGCGGGGGCAGCACAGATACGCAGTATTTT. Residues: CASSVFSGGSTDTQYF.

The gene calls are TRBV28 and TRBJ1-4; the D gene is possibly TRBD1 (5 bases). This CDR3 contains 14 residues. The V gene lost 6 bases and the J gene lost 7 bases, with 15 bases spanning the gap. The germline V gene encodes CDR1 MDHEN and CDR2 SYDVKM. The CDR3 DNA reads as TGTGCCAGCAGCCTTCTTGGTGGGGGTGAAAAACTGTTTTTT. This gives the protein CASSLLGGGEKLFF.

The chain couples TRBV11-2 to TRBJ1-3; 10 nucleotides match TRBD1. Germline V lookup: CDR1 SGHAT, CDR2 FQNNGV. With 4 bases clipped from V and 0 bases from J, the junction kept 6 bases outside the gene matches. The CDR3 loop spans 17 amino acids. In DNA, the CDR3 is TGTGCCAGCAGCTCCCGGGACAGGGGAGTCTCTGGAAACACCATATATTTT. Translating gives CASSSRDRGVSGNTIYF.

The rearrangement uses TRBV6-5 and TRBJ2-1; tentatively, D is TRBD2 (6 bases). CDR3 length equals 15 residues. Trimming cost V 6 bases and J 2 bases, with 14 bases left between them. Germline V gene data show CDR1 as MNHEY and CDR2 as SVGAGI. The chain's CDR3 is CASSTWRGTYNEQFF. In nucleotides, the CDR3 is TGTGCCAGCAGCACCTGGCGGGGAACCTACAATGAGCAGTTCTTC.

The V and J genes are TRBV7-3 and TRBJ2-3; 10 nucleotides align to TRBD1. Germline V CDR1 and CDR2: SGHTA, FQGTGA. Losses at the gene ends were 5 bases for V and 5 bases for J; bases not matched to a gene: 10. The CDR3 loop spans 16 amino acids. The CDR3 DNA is TGTGCCAGCAGCATGGGACAGGGGCTAGCAGGAGATACGCAGTATTTT. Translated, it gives CASSMGQGLAGDTQYF.